The 16 T cell receptor beta chains given below trace back to one sample, sequenced in a study of shared clonotypes between healthy human individuals (dated by TCRdb to the early 2020s). The library was obtained by the immunoSEQ multiplex PCR assay. In TCRdb, the immuneACCESS table is reduced to in-frame sequences with V and J assigned. These tables do not hold every clone; where another copy was compared, an unresolved V gene accounts for under half, and the others remain unexplained. A total of around 1.1 million clones appear in this sample, approximately 80% of them only once. Jointly, the top ten make up roughly 0.61% of the sample. Sequenced input: memory CD4+ T cells from PBMCs. The cell subset or site label on this specimen signifies: CD45RA-negative fraction. These TCRs come from a man aged 18-30 years in good health. Some clones in this sample may be carry-over from other donors' samples.

The rearrangement joins TRBV2 to TRBJ1-5; D ambiguous. CDR3 length: 14 residues. From germline, CDR1 is SNHLY and CDR2 FYNNEI. The germline V and J ends were trimmed by 4 bases and 2 bases, with 9 bases remaining between them. In nucleotides, the CDR3 is TGTGCCAGCAGTGTTGAGTCAGGCAATCAGCCCCAGCATTTT. This encodes CASSVESGNQPQHF.

The table lists this clone with many counts. The chain employs TRBV9 and TRBJ2-1; 7 nucleotides match TRBD2. CDR3 length: 15 residues. The germline gives CDR1 SGDLS, CDR2 YYNGEE. J was trimmed by 4 bases and V by 3 bases; bases with no gene match: 7. The CDR3 bases are TGTGCCAGCAGCGCAAGCGGGATGACGTACAATGAGCAGTTCTTC. It codes for CASSASGMTYNEQFF.

The chain carries TRBV2 and TRBJ2-3, with 13 bases matching TRBD2. Germline values: CDR1 SNHLY, CDR2 FYNNEI. The CDR3 runs 19 residues. Losses at the gene ends were 0 bases for V and 2 bases for J; bases not matched to a gene: 8. In nucleotides, the CDR3 is TGTGCCAGCAGTGAAGCTTCGGGACTAGCGGGAATACTCACAGATACGCAGTATTTT. Amino acids: CASSEASGLAGILTDTQYF.

This clone was counted between two and nine times. This sequence joins TRBV28 and TRBJ1-3, with D tentatively TRBD1 (5 bases). CDR1 and CDR2 from the germline V gene are MDHEN and SYDVKM. The germline V and J ends were trimmed by 5 bases and 7 bases, with 18 bases remaining between them. This CDR3 has 15 amino acids. CDR3: CASSTVGRNGNTIYF. For the CDR3, the DNA is TGTGCCAGCAGTACCGTGGGACGGAATGGGAACACCATATATTTT.

Note on this clone: In the same sample, other DNA sequences code for this CDR3. The chain recombines TRBV5-1 with TRBJ1-4; 7 nucleotides match TRBD1. The CDR3 is made up of 13 amino acids. V shed 4 bases, J shed 5 bases, and the junction held 2 bases outside the gene matches. From germline, CDR1 is SGHRS and CDR2 YFSETQ. The CDR3 protein is CASSLQGNEKLFF. The CDR3 DNA reads as TGCGCCAGCAGCCTACAGGGGAATGAAAAACTGTTTTTT.

The rearrangement uses TRBV2 and TRBJ1-3; D is unclear. This CDR3 comprises 15 residues. Germline V CDR1 and CDR2: SNHLY, FYNNEI. Trimming cost V 5 bases and J 4 bases, with 15 bases left between them. DNA for the CDR3: TGTGCCAGCAGTTCGTCCCAGAATCCCGGAAACACCATATATTTT. Translated, it gives CASSSSQNPGNTIYF. Filled out from reference TRBV2 and TRBJ1-3, the complete variable domain reads EPEVTQTPSHQVTQMGQEVILRCVPISNHLYFYWYRQILGQKVEFLVSFYNNEISEKSEIFDDQFSVERPDGSNFTLKIRSTKLEDSAMYFCASSSSQNPGNTIYFGEGSWLTVV.

Only one count was recorded for this clone. The chain recombines TRBV30 with TRBJ2-5; maybe TRBD2 (6 bases). Trimming pared 4 bases from V and 11 bases from J, leaving 17 bases between. The length of the CDR3 is 12 residues. Germline V gene lookup returns CDR1 GTSNPN and CDR2 SVGIG (reference sequence). CDR3 bases: TGTGCCTGGACAGGGAGTACCCGGGAGCAGTACTTC. Amino acid sequence: CAWTGSTREQYF.

V usage is TRBV6-5 and J usage is TRBJ2-7; TRBD1 or TRBD2 may be the D gene (5 bases each). V dropped 6 bases and J dropped 2 bases, with 14 bases sitting between them. This CDR3 has 14 residues. Germline CDR1 MNHEY, CDR2 SVGAGI. DNA of the CDR3: TGTGCCAGCAGCAGGGCCGGGGAAACCTACGAGCAGTACTTC. This codes for CASSRAGETYEQYF.

On this clone itself: Other DNA sequences within the sample encode an identical CDR3. This chain uses TRBV19 with TRBJ2-6; possibly TRBD1 for D (6 bases). The CDR3 has 15 residues. The germline V gene has CDR1 LNHDA and CDR2 SQIVND (reference sequence). The V end lost 5 bases, the J end lost 1 base, and 9 bases lay between the germline ends. CDR3 sequence reads: CASSYTGSGANVLTF. CDR3 nucleotides: TGTGCCAGTAGTTACACAGGGTCTGGGGCCAACGTCCTGACTTTC.

Regarding this clone: This specimen includes other DNA sequences encoding the same CDR3. The chain has TRBV5-6 and TRBJ2-7; D gene uncertain. Trimming left V 4 bases short and J 2 bases short, with 4 bases between. There are 11 residues in the CDR3. Germline CDR1 and CDR2: SGHDT and YYEEEE. CDR3 sequence: CASSPPYEQYF. CDR3 coding DNA: TGTGCCAGCAGCCCGCCCTACGAGCAGTACTTC.

This chain uses TRBV30 with TRBJ1-4; D gene ambiguous. Germline CDR1 and CDR2: GTSNPN and SVGIG (reference sequence). V was pared by 1 base and J by 8 bases, with 2 bases between. The length of the CDR3 is 10 residues. In nucleotides, the CDR3 is TGTGCCTGGAGTGCCGAAAAACTGTTTTTT. Translating it yields CAWSAEKLFF.

This chain joins TRBV4-1 and TRBJ2-1; perhaps TRBD1 as D (7 bases). Trimming stripped 1 base from V and 6 bases from J, with 22 bases between. Germline values: CDR1 MGHRA, CDR2 YSYEKL. The length of the CDR3 is 18 residues. CDR3 sequence reads: CASSQVVWRDSLINEQFF. CDR3 DNA sequence: TGCGCCAGCAGCCAAGTGGTTTGGCGGGACAGCTTAATCAATGAGCAGTTCTTC.

V and J are TRBV28 and TRBJ1-6, with D perhaps matching TRBD1 (5 bases). Germline V gives CDR1 MDHEN, CDR2 SYDVKM. The CDR3 covers 14 residues. Trimming left V 6 bases short and J 3 bases short, with 9 bases between. The CDR3 nucleotides read TGTGCCAGCAGACCCGGGGGCTATAATTCACCCCTCCACTTT. As protein: CASRPGGYNSPLHF.

The chain couples TRBV5-6 to TRBJ2-3, with 13 nucleotides matching TRBD2. CDR3 size: 18 residues. V shed 1 base and J 6 bases; nucleotides not matched to a gene: 11. Germline V gives CDR1 SGHDT, CDR2 YYEEEE. CDR3 loop: CASSLPGLAGSGRDTQYF. In nucleotides, the CDR3 is TGTGCCAGCAGCTTGCCGGGACTAGCGGGATCGGGGAGGGATACGCAGTATTTT. Filled out from reference TRBV5-6 and TRBJ2-3, the complete variable domain reads DAGVTQSPTHLIKTRGQQVTLRCSPKSGHDTVSWYQQALGQGPQFIFQYYEEEERQRGNFPDRFSGHQFPNYSSELNVNALLLGDSALYLCASSLPGLAGSGRDTQYFGPGTRLTVL.

The chain combines TRBV28 with TRBJ2-2; unclear D gene. Trimming stripped 5 bases from V and 4 bases from J, with 14 bases between. This CDR3 contains 15 residues. CDR1 MDHEN and CDR2 SYDVKM come from the germline V gene. In DNA, the CDR3 is TGTGCCAGCAGTCTCTACCCCCAGGTCACCGGGGAGCTGTTTTTT. This sequence encodes CASSLYPQVTGELFF.

V gene TRBV5-1 combines with J gene TRBJ1-4; unclear D gene. Germline CDR1 SGHRS, CDR2 YFSETQ. Trimming stripped 0 bases from V and 7 bases from J, with 4 bases between. This CDR3 is built from 12 residues. In DNA, the CDR3 is TGCGCCAGCAGCTTGGGTGGTGAAAAACTGTTTTTT. This codes for CASSLGGEKLFF.